This note documents a single T cell receptor beta chain sequence. Its matching antigen is unknown. Germline lookup yields CDR1 SGDLS and CDR2 YYNGEE. J gave up 2 bases and V 7 bases, and 3 bases lay outside the gene matches. The CDR3 covers 14 residues. It was with 60 Vbeta and 13 Jbeta primers that the PCR ran. The protocol was immunoSEQ multiplex PCR, while the TCRdb copy is restricted to in-frame clones and leaves out a portion. The sample carries under 150,000 clones, roughly 80% recorded once. This entry is derived from a study of cytomegalovirus exposure and HLA in healthy donors. Study-wide findings and caveats: TCR sequences were mostly rare, though some public TCRs occurred in many donors.

Material: PBMCs. This receptor was taken from a man between 18 and 35 years old in good health and CMV-seronegative. The chain carries TRBV9 and TRBJ1-4, with 9 positions matching TRBD1. CDR3 sequence reads: CASGQGWTNEKLFF. CDR3 bases: TGTGCCAGCGGACAGGGGTGGACTAATGAAAAACTGTTTTTT.